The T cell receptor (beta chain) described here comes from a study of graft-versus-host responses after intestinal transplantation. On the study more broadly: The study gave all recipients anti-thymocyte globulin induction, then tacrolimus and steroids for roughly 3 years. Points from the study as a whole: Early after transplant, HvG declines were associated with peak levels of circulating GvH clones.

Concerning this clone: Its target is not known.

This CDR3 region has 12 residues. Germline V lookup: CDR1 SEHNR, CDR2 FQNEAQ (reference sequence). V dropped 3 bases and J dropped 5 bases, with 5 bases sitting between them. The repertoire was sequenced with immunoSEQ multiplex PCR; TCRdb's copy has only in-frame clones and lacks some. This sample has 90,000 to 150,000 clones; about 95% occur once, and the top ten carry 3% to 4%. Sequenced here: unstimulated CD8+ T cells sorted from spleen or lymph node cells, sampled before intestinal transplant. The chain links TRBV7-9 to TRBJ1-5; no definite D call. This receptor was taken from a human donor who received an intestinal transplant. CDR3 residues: CASSFWDQPQHF. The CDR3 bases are TGTGCCAGCAGCTTTTGGGATCAGCCCCAGCATTTT.